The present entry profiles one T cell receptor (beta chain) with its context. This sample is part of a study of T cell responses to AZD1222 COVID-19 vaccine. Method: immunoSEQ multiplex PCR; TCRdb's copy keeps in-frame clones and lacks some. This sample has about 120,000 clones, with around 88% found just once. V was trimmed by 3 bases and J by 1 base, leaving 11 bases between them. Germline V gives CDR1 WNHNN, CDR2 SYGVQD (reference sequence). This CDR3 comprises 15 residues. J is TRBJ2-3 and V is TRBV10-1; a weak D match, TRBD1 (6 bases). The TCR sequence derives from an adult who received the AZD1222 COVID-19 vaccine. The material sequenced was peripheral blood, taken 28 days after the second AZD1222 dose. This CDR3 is CASSDTGTGTDTQYF. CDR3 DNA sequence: TGCGCCAGCAGTGATACAGGGACCGGCACAGATACGCAGTATTTT.